This T cell receptor (beta chain) was obtained from a study of T cell changes during pregnancy in multiple sclerosis. The table came from immunoSEQ multiplex PCR; TCRdb's copy has only in-frame clones and leaves some out. The sample has tens of thousands of clones, 88% seen once. The CDR3 length is 18 residues. Germline V lookup: CDR1 SGHKS, CDR2 YYEKEE (reference sequence). V was trimmed by 2 bases and J by 0 bases, leaving 18 bases between them. Material: peripheral blood, obtained in the first trimester of pregnancy. This chain links TRBV5-5 with TRBJ1-5, with D possibly TRBD1 on 6 matching bases. This receptor was obtained from a female donor with multiple sclerosis, enrolled in a pregnancy study. CDR3 amino acids: CASSLIGTNKYSNQPQHF. The CDR3 region has the DNA TGTGCCAGCAGCTTAATCGGGACAAACAAATATAGCAATCAGCCCCAGCATTTT.